Each of the 29 T cell receptor beta chains below was sequenced from the same sample in a study of blood T cell repertoires in COVID-19. Only in-frame clones appear in the TCRdb table, and some are missing; sequencing was by immunoSEQ multiplex PCR. The sample consists of over 120,000 clones, roughly 89% of them appearing once. Sequences were obtained from peripheral blood. The source of these receptors is a human donor in a cohort sampled during active COVID-19.

The gene calls are TRBV27 and TRBJ2-2, with D perhaps TRBD1 (5 bases). This CDR3 is 14 amino acids long. Per the germline V gene, CDR1 is MNHEY and CDR2 is SMNVEV (reference sequence). The V end lost 8 bases, the J end lost 0 bases, and 10 bases lay between the germline ends. As DNA, the CDR3 is TGTGCCAGCCGACAGCCTTCGAACACCGGGGAGCTGTTTTTT. Amino acids: CASRQPSNTGELFF.

The chain joins TRBV20-1 to TRBJ2-5; D not resolved. Between the trimmed V and J ends, which lost 7 bases and 4 bases, there was a span of 7 bases. This CDR3 has 10 residues. Per germline, CDR1 DFQATT and CDR2 SNEGSKA (reference sequence). In nucleotides, the CDR3 is TGCAGTGTTGATAGAGAGACCCAGTACTTC. Protein product: CSVDRETQYF.

The rearrangement links TRBV6-5 to TRBJ1-2; TRBD1 might be the D (5 bases). This CDR3 region has 12 residues. The V gene lost 8 bases and the J gene lost 4 bases, with 11 bases spanning the gap. Germline V gives CDR1 MNHEY, CDR2 SVGAGI. CDR3 in DNA: TGTGCCAGCCGAGGGGAGGCCTATGGCTACACCTTC. It is translated as CASRGEAYGYTF.

This sequence joins TRBV19 and TRBJ2-3, with D possibly being TRBD1 (5 bases). The CDR3 extends over 16 amino acids. Trimming cost V 3 bases and J 0 bases, with 13 bases left between them. Germline CDR1 reads LNHDA; CDR2 reads SQIVND (reference sequence). The CDR3 spells CASSIVVQGSTDTQYF. The CDR3 coding sequence is TGTGCCAGTAGTATTGTCGTCCAGGGAAGCACAGATACGCAGTATTTT.

This chain uses TRBV7-8 with TRBJ2-3; TRBD2 matches 9 bases. Germline V lookup: CDR1 SGHVS, CDR2 FQNEAQ. This CDR3 has 16 amino acids. Unmatched junction bases numbered 9, after V lost 5 bases and J lost 3 bases. CDR3 amino acids: CASSAGTSKGTDTQYF. The CDR3 DNA reads TGTGCCAGCAGCGCCGGGACTAGCAAAGGGACAGATACGCAGTATTTT.

The genes are TRBV3-1 (or the pseudogene TRBV3-2) and TRBJ2-5; D remains ambiguous. This CDR3 contains 14 residues. Deletions cut 0 bases from V and 3 bases from J, with 8 bases between. Germline lookup yields CDR1 LGHDT and CDR2 YNNKEL (reference sequence). The CDR3: CASSQDGREETQYF. The CDR3, as DNA: TGTGCCAGCAGCCAAGATGGTCGGGAAGAGACCCAGTACTTC.

The chain has TRBV2 and TRBJ1-2; D may be TRBD1 (5 bases). Germline lookup yields CDR1 SNHLY and CDR2 FYNNEI. The CDR3 consists of 16 residues. The ends were cut back, 3 bases at V and 8 bases at J, with 22 bases in the middle. The CDR3 sequence is CASSEAPQGIGSGYTF. The DNA for the CDR3 is TGTGCCAGCAGTGAGGCGCCCCAGGGAATTGGTTCCGGCTACACCTTC.

The chain recombines TRBV30 with TRBJ1-4; a possible D gene is TRBD1 (5 bases). Per the germline V gene, CDR1 is GTSNPN and CDR2 is SVGIG (reference sequence). The CDR3 has 15 residues. V lost 2 bases to trimming and J lost 3 bases, with 13 bases between them. The CDR3 region has the DNA TGTGCCTGGAGTCCAGGGAGGGCAGCTAATGAAAAACTGTTTTTT. Protein: CAWSPGRAANEKLFF.

V gene TRBV6-6 combines with J gene TRBJ1-2; D is unresolved. CDR3 length: 12 amino acids. From germline, CDR1 is MNHNY and CDR2 SVGAGI (reference sequence). Trimming took 2 bases from V and 4 from J, leaving 5 bases between them. The DNA for the CDR3 is TGTGCCAGCAGTTACAACAGCTATGGCTACACCTTC. This gives the protein CASSYNSYGYTF.

The chain joins TRBV19 to TRBJ1-2; weak D call: TRBD1 (5 bases). The germline V and J ends were trimmed by 0 bases and 13 bases, with 9 bases remaining between them. The CDR3 has 11 amino acids. The germline CDR1 and CDR2 sequences are LNHDA and SQIVND (reference sequence). CDR3 sequence (DNA): TGTGCCAGTAGTATAGAGACAGAGAGCACCTTC. Its protein is CASSIETESTF. Variable domain in full (rest from reference TRBV19 and TRBJ1-2): DGGITQSPKYLFRKEGQNVTLSCEQNLNHDAMYWYRQDPGQGLRLIYYSQIVNDFQKGDIAEGYSVSREKKESFPLTVTSAQKNPTAFYLCASSIETESTFGSGTRLTVV.

The rearrangement joins TRBV5-1 to TRBJ1-3; TRBD1 might be the D (6 bases). Trimming took off 4 bases at V and 0 bases at J, with 14 bases between the two ends. Germline V CDR1 and CDR2: SGHRS, YFSETQ. The CDR3 is made up of 16 amino acids. The CDR3 DNA reads as TGCGCCAGCAGCCTGGAAACAGGGTCCTCTGGAAACACCATATATTTT. Its translation: CASSLETGSSGNTIYF.

The chain's CDR3 is CASSRAGLGYGYTF. The CDR3 DNA is TGTGCCAGCAGTCGCGCGGGGCTTGGCTATGGCTACACCTTC. The chain has TRBV6-2 or TRBV6-3 and TRBJ1-2; perhaps TRBD1 as D (5 bases). V dropped 5 bases and J dropped 4 bases, with 14 bases sitting between them. The germline V gene encodes CDR1 MNHEY and CDR2 SVGEGT. This CDR3 is built from 14 residues.

This chain links TRBV29-1 with TRBJ1-1, with D maybe TRBD1 (5 bases). Germline V gene sequence: CDR1 SQVTM, CDR2 ANQGSEA. Trimming shortened V by 4 bases and J by 2 bases, and 14 bases separated the two germline ends. The CDR3 has 14 residues. DNA for the CDR3: TGCAGCGTTGTTACTGGCCAGGGAAACACTGAAGCTTTCTTT. Its translation is CSVVTGQGNTEAFF.

This rearrangement joins TRBV6-1 to TRBJ2-1; TRBD2 agrees at 13 bases. After removal of 0 bases from V and 4 bases from J, the junction contained 6 bases not matched to a gene. The germline V gene has CDR1 MNHNS and CDR2 SASEGT. The CDR3 has 18 residues. The CDR3 loop is CASSEARGLAGVYNEQFF. In DNA form, the CDR3 reads TGTGCCAGCAGTGAAGCGCGTGGACTAGCGGGGGTTTACAATGAGCAGTTCTTC.

As for this clone: At one end, the junction sequence differs from germline, possibly due to a read error. The rearrangement uses TRBV2 and TRBJ2-1; a possible D gene is TRBD1 (5 bases). The CDR3 runs 12 residues. In germline, CDR1 is SNHLY, CDR2 FYNNEI. Here the CDR3 reads CASSEGAGEQFF. The CDR3 nucleotides read TGTGCCAGCAGCGAAGGGGCAGGTGAGCAGTTCTTC.

The J gene is TRBJ2-7, the V gene TRBV6-5; 10 bases map to TRBD2. Germline assignment: CDR1 MNHEY and CDR2 SVGAGI. CDR3 length: 13 amino acids. The V and J ends lost 8 bases and 3 bases, in that order; junction bases with no gene match: 4. The CDR3 reads CASVAGGRYEQYF. For the CDR3, the DNA is TGTGCCAGCGTAGCGGGGGGCCGCTACGAGCAGTACTTC.

The chain combines TRBV5-4 with TRBJ2-7; tentatively, D is TRBD1 (5 bases). Germline CDR1 and CDR2: SGHNT and YYREEE (reference sequence). Trimming shortened V by 4 bases and J by 0 bases, and 8 bases separated the two germline ends. The CDR3 consists of 13 residues. The CDR3 reads CASSNRSSYEQYF. The CDR3 coding sequence is TGTGCCAGCAGCAACAGGAGCTCCTACGAGCAGTACTTC.

The chain combines TRBV30 with TRBJ2-5; D might be TRBD1 (5 bases). V lost 3 bases and J 4 bases, leaving 15 bases between the germline ends. The CDR3 totals 14 residues. Germline V CDR1 and CDR2: GTSNPN, SVGIG (reference sequence). CDR3 amino acids: CAWRPHGQGETQYF. CDR3 bases: TGTGCCTGGAGGCCACACGGGCAGGGAGAGACCCAGTACTTC.

This chain uses TRBV14 with TRBJ2-3; 10 positions agree with TRBD2. Germline-derived CDR1 and CDR2 are SGHDN and FVKESK. V shed 4 bases and J 3 bases; nucleotides not matched to a gene: 4. This CDR3 contains 15 residues. This chain's CDR3 is CASSRLAGGTDTQYF. Here the CDR3 DNA reads TGTGCCAGCAGCCGACTAGCGGGCGGTACAGATACGCAGTATTTT.

The chain carries TRBV28 and TRBJ2-5, with D perhaps TRBD1 (6 bases). This CDR3 is built from 15 residues. Germline loops: CDR1 MDHEN, CDR2 SYDVKM. The V end was cut by 0 bases, the J end by 2 bases, with 10 bases between. The CDR3 DNA is TGTGCCAGCAGTTTATGGAGTCAGGGGCAAGAGACCCAGTACTTC. Its protein is CASSLWSQGQETQYF.

The V gene is TRBV5-1, the J gene TRBJ1-5; 11 bases are shared with TRBD1. Germline values: CDR1 SGHRS, CDR2 YFSETQ. The CDR3 totals 16 residues. V lost 0 bases and J lost 3; bases outside the gene matches: 2. The CDR3 here is CASSLGTGGPNQPQHF. The CDR3 DNA reads as TGCGCCAGCAGCTTGGGGACAGGGGGCCCCAATCAGCCCCAGCATTTT.

This sequence joins TRBV10-1 and TRBJ2-5; the match to TRBD1 covers 9 bases. This CDR3 has 14 residues. Germline CDR1 WNHNN, CDR2 SYGVQD (reference sequence). V was clipped by 4 bases and J by 5 bases; unmatched bases: 5. DNA for the CDR3: TGCGCCAGCAGTGCACAGGGGGCAGGGGAGACCCAGTACTTC. It is translated as CASSAQGAGETQYF.

The J gene is TRBJ2-7, the V gene TRBV10-3, with no clear D. The V end was cut by 6 bases, the J end by 5 bases, with 8 bases between. CDR3 length equals 11 residues. Germline V CDR1 and CDR2: ENHRY, SYGVKD. The DNA of the CDR3 is TGTGCCATCAGGGGCCTCGACGAGCAGTACTTC. Amino acid sequence: CAIRGLDEQYF.

This chain connects TRBV2 to TRBJ1-1; tentative D call: TRBD1 (5 bases). The CDR3 is 12 amino acids. The germline V gene encodes CDR1 SNHLY and CDR2 FYNNEI. V lost 8 bases to trimming and J lost 2 bases, with 9 bases between them. The chain's CDR3 is CASRQFNTEAFF. The CDR3 region has the DNA TGTGCCAGCCGACAGTTCAACACTGAAGCTTTCTTT.

This CDR3 is CASRRDFNTEAFF. CDR3 DNA sequence: TGTGCCAGCAGGAGGGACTTTAACACTGAAGCTTTCTTT. The chain links TRBV2 to TRBJ1-1, with a possible D match to TRBD1 (5 bases). The V end was cut by 6 bases, the J end by 2 bases, with 10 bases between. The CDR3 has 13 amino acids. Germline V gene lookup returns CDR1 SNHLY and CDR2 FYNNEI.

The rearrangement links TRBV6-5 to TRBJ1-2; tentative D call: TRBD1 (5 bases). With 6 bases removed from V and 8 bases from J, the gap between germline ends came to 19 bases. In germline, CDR1 is MNHEY, CDR2 SVGAGI. The CDR3 length is 14 residues. This chain's CDR3 is CASRPEGRPGGYTF. CDR3 coding DNA: TGTGCCAGCAGGCCGGAGGGACGTCCAGGAGGCTACACCTTC.

This chain joins TRBV2 and TRBJ2-3, with D perhaps TRBD1 (6 bases). The CDR3 length is 12 residues. The V end was cut by 4 bases, the J end by 7 bases, with 9 bases between. Germline V gene sequence: CDR1 SNHLY, CDR2 FYNNEI. CDR3 sequence: CASSVQGNTQYF. CDR3 in DNA: TGTGCCAGCAGTGTACAGGGAAATACGCAGTATTTT. The full variable domain, completed using reference TRBV2 and TRBJ2-3, is EPEVTQTPSHQVTQMGQEVILRCVPISNHLYFYWYRQILGQKVEFLVSFYNNEISEKSEIFDDQFSVERPDGSNFTLKIRSTKLEDSAMYFCASSVQGNTQYFGPGTRLTVL.

This chain joins TRBV12-5 and TRBJ2-5; 11 nucleotides line up with TRBD2. Germline V gene data show CDR1 as LGHNT and CDR2 as FRNRAP. This CDR3 has 15 amino acids. Losses at the gene ends were 2 bases for V and 5 bases for J; bases not matched to a gene: 4. The CDR3 is CASGLLAGGGETQYF. CDR3 coding DNA: TGTGCTAGTGGTTTGCTAGCGGGGGGCGGGGAGACCCAGTACTTC.

V usage is TRBV11-2 and J usage is TRBJ1-2; 7 bases are a match to TRBD1. The CDR3 sequence is 15 residues long. CDR1 SGHAT and CDR2 FQNNGV come from the germline V gene. With V trimmed by 1 base and J by 3 bases, 5 bases remained unmatched. The CDR3 nucleotides read TGTGCCAGCAGCTTAGGACCAACAGGGGACTATGGCTACACCTTC. Translation gives CASSLGPTGDYGYTF.